This TCR beta chain was captured by sequencing in a study of early T cells in non-severe SARS-CoV-2 infection. Study-level background: The authors sequenced bulk RNA from unsorted whole blood, leaving chains unpaired.

The CDR3 spans 17 residues. The V gene end was trimmed by 7 bases and the J gene end by 1 base; junction bases not matched to a gene: 12. Germline values: CDR1 MNHNS, CDR2 SASEGT. Unique molecular identifiers were affixed to single, distinct cDNA molecules. TCRdb used MiXCR to reprocess the 5' RACE reads, holding one entry per CDR3 protein. This table holds around 23,000 distinct CDR3 sequences, 5.3% found once. The study, taken as a whole, reports: Matching against VDJdb likely underestimated virus-specific expansions, favoring anti-spike CD8.

This clonotype was counted only a few times. Its specificity is not known. Sample: whole blood. The V call is TRBV6-1, the J call TRBJ2-1, with 8 positions matching TRBD1. This receptor was taken from an adult who was a healthcare worker with PCR-confirmed SARS-CoV-2 infection or an uninfected control (not recorded which). CDR3 DNA: TGTGCCAGCAAGGGACAGGCGGGGAGTGGGTCCTACAATGAGCAGTTCTTC. It codes for CASKGQAGSGSYNEQFF.